This TCR beta chain comes out of a study of CXCR3-negative and CXCR3-positive naive CD8 T cells. Study overall: For each library, about 1.5 +/- 0.3 million TRB reads were obtained, about 135 million in total. Study-level points and caveats: For memory CD8+ cells diversity was much lower, but both naive subsets had comparably high diversity. Unlike memory cells, which differed, naive CXCR3-negative and CXCR3-positive cells had similar TRBV-TRBJ usage.

The CDR3 contains 19 residues. Of note for this clonotype: Its antigen is unknown.

The study made its TRB cDNA libraries by 5' RACE, adding UMI labels. TCRdb derives one entry per CDR3 protein from the 5' RACE reads, leaving out DNA. The sample includes about 40,000 distinct CDR3 sequences. The chain is built from TRBV23-1 and TRBJ2-1; the D gene TCRdb calls, TRBD2, cannot be checked with no DNA. TRBV23-1 is an ORF for which the function is uncertain. The sequenced sample was memory CD8+ T cells from blood. The receptor was derived from a human donor in good health. Some clones in this sample may be carry-over from other donors' samples. The CDR3 protein is CASSFQGDGSGNVYNEQFF.